This T cell receptor beta chain was sequenced in a study of T-cell reconstitution after alpha-beta-depleted transplantation in children. A library of TCRbeta sequences, prepared with unique molecular identifiers, was generated. TCRdb re-derived calls from the PCR reads in MiXCR, one entry per CDR3 protein. The sample holds hundreds of thousands of distinct CDR3 sequences; roughly 17% are singletons and the top ten take under 1.2%. Germline CDR1 SGHTA, CDR2 FQGNSA. The CDR3 extends over 17 amino acids. Trimming cost V 1 base and J 4 bases, with 14 bases left between them. The starting material was PBMCs from the stem cell graft donor, obtained from the stem cell graft. The TCR originated in a human donor who donated a stem cell graft to a child with acute myeloid leukemia. The chain links TRBV7-2 to TRBJ1-6; D unclear. For the CDR3, the DNA is TGTGCCAGCAGCTTAGTTAACAGCGGAACTTATAATTCACCCCTCCACTTT. Protein sequence: CASSLVNSGTYNSPLHF.